Detailed here is one T cell receptor beta chain. Its antigen remains undetermined. No base quality information exists; no much larger clone differs at one position. Whole blood was collected in K2EDTA tubes by collaborating institutions according to the institutions' own protocols. For TCRbeta analysis, collaborators shipped samples as frozen whole blood, isolated PBMCs, or DNA extracted from either of those sample types. TCRbeta CDR3 regions were amplified from genomic DNA by means of the immunoSEQ Assay, a bias-controlled multiplex PCR. The authors' analysis ran thus. Within the assay, amplification of reference gene primers was used to estimate how many nucleated cells each sample contained. To quantify the absolute abundance of each unique TCRbeta CDR3 rearrangement, sequence reads were collapsed and filtered. Productive Simpson clonality was computed per sample as the square root of Simpson's diversity index over productive rearrangements. TCRdb took over this immuneACCESS table, retaining in-frame rearrangements with V and J assigned. Such tables are incomplete; in checked studies, under half of the missing clones stem from an unresolved V gene, and the remainder is unexplained. V and J calls and clone size are given by that table; D and trimming were obtained from the DNA. This sample has almost 55,000 clones in its table, and around 80% of those were observed once. Around 2.7% of the sample rests with the top ten.

The V end loses 5 bases and the J end loses 6 bases, and a stretch of 14 bases separates them. There are 13 amino acids in the CDR3, from cysteine to phenylalanine inclusive. Solely the CDR3 DNA is kept, with 39 bases framed from the first base. Looking up the germline V gene yields CDR1 SGHAT and CDR2 FQNNGV. The data stem from a study of blood T cell repertoires in COVID-19 (dated by TCRdb to about 2020). Looking at the study overall: The collaborator samples originated in the United States, Italy and Spain and spanned the acute and convalescent phases of COVID-19. The material from the prospective study consisted of cDNA or gDNA derived from T cells, B-cell-depleted T cells, or PBMCs. Deeply sampled blood TCRbeta repertoires from subjects exposed to, actively infected with, or recovered from COVID-19 were included in the dataset. The repertoires were made available in a free public database intended to serve as a resource for research on the immune response to SARS-CoV-2. Samples were obtained from the ongoing ImmuneRACE study (first 160 participants) and from about 1,300 subjects provided by 6 global collaborators. A de-identified subject ID, COVID-19 status, age in years and sex were almost always included in the sample metadata. HLA class I and class II types, where available, came from metadata supplied by the sample provider rather than from assay-based typing. What the work shows at the level of the full study, not this receptor alone: Clinical and demographic metadata were provided uncurated, with the amount varying by source and participant.

The receptor comes from a man aged 50-60 years with acute or convalescent COVID-19. The sequencing sample was made of peripheral blood. The chain was built from TRBV11-2 and TRBJ2-7; TRBD1 could be the D gene, as 6 bases match. The encoded CDR3 is CASSLRTAAEQYF. Read as DNA, the sequence is TGTGCCAGCAGCCTGAGGACAGCGGCCGAGCAGTACTTC.